The rows below give T cell receptor beta chains drawn from one sample of a study of shared clonotypes between healthy human individuals. Measured with immunoSEQ multiplex PCR; TCRdb has only the in-frame clones, and not every one. Of some 1.5 million clones listed, approximately 98% are singletons. The sequencing input was naive CD4+ T cells sorted from blood. These receptor sequences come from a man aged 25 to 40 in good health. Each CDR3 is given with its conserved first and last residue. The D gene is left open where the match is weak.

J,D,V,CDR3,DNA
TRBJ2-5,NA,TRBV7-2,CASSLTFQETQYF,TGTGCCAGCAGCTTAACGTTTCAAGAGACCCAGTACTTC
TRBJ1-3,NA,TRBV18,CASSPTGRTRGNTIYF,TGTGCCAGCTCACCAACGGGTCGGACTCGTGGAAACACCATATATTTT
TRBJ2-3,NA,TRBV25-1,CASSEAKTTDTQYF,TGTGCCAGCAGTGAAGCGAAGACCACAGATACGCAGTATTTT
TRBJ2-7,NA,TRBV7-6,CASSLGVGTGISYEQYF,TGTGCCAGCAGCTTAGGTGTCGGGACCGGAATCTCCTACGAGCAGTACTTC
TRBJ2-2,TRBD2,TRBV29-1,CSAQTSGRTGELFF,TGCAGCGCCCAGACTAGCGGGAGAACCGGGGAGCTGTTTTTT
TRBJ1-5,NA,TRBV4-1,CASSHIRASNQPQHF,TGCGCCAGCAGCCACATACGGGCGAGCAATCAGCCCCAGCATTTT
TRBJ2-2,NA,TRBV5-5,CASSYYTGELFF,TGTGCCAGCAGCTACTACACCGGGGAGCTGTTTTTT
TRBJ2-5,NA,TRBV7-7,CASSPHGGGQETQYF,TGTGCCAGCAGCCCGCACGGAGGCGGGCAAGAGACCCAGTACTTC
TRBJ2-2,TRBD1,TRBV25-1,CASNPRQGVAGELFF,TGTGCCAGCAATCCCAGACAGGGAGTGGCCGGGGAGCTGTTTTTT
TRBJ2-7,TRBD2,TRBV4-2,CASSPGLAGVYEQYF,TGTGCCAGCAGCCCGGGACTAGCGGGAGTCTACGAGCAGTACTTC
TRBJ1-5,NA,TRBV9,CASSVGNRQPQHF,TGTGCCAGCAGCGTAGGAAATCGGCAGCCCCAGCATTTT
TRBJ1-1,NA,TRBV5-6,CASSFTRGNTEAFF,TGTGCCAGCAGCTTCACGCGGGGGAACACTGAAGCTTTCTTT
TRBJ2-7,NA,TRBV11-2,CASSQGQGGSRGQYF,TGTGCCAGCAGTCAAGGCCAGGGTGGATCGAGGGGGCAGTACTTC
TRBJ1-5,TRBD1,TRBV5-5,CASSPRQGSQPQHF,TGTGCCAGCAGCCCACGACAGGGGTCTCAGCCCCAGCATTTT
TRBJ1-5,NA,TRBV7-6,CASSLGTGTSNQPQHF,TGTGCCAGCAGCTTAGGAACCGGGACTAGCAATCAGCCCCAGCATTTT
TRBJ2-7,TRBD2,TRBV13,CASSSGTSGPAYEQYF,TGTGCCAGCAGCTCCGGGACTAGCGGGCCAGCCTACGAGCAGTACTTC
TRBJ2-5,TRBD1,TRBV15,CATSGTGMKTQYF,TGTGCCACCAGCGGGACAGGGATGAAGACCCAGTACTTC
TRBJ2-7,TRBD2,TRBV10-1,CASSFKRELTGEQYF,TGCGCCAGCAGTTTCAAGCGGGAGCTGACGGGAGAGCAGTACTTC
TRBJ1-1,NA,TRBV2,CASSAQGGGTEAFF,TGTGCCAGCAGTGCCCAGGGCGGGGGCACTGAAGCTTTCTTT
TRBJ1-2,NA,TRBV7-2,CASSLSGALYGYTF,TGTGCCAGCAGCCTATCAGGGGCCCTTTATGGCTACACCTTC